Following are 29 T cell receptor beta chains from one sample sequenced in a study of shared clonotypes between healthy human individuals. The assay was immunoSEQ multiplex PCR, and TCRdb's table has in-frame clones only and misses some. The sample has some 550,000 clones, almost 97% seen once. The sequenced sample was naive CD4+ T cells sorted from blood. Documented subset: CD45RA+ positively selected. Receptors originate from a woman in her twenties or thirties in good health.

This sequence joins TRBV5-1 and TRBJ1-3; D is uncertain. V was trimmed by 0 bases and J by 0 bases, leaving 10 bases between them. Per germline, CDR1 SGHRS and CDR2 YFSETQ. The CDR3 spans 16 residues. CDR3 sequence (DNA): TGCGCCAGCAGCTTGGAGGCTGGGCGCTCTGGAAACACCATATATTTT. Its translation is CASSLEAGRSGNTIYF.

The chain combines TRBV7-9 with TRBJ2-7; D not certain. The V end was cut by 2 bases, the J end by 1 base, with 6 bases between. CDR1 and CDR2 (germline): SEHNR, FQNEAQ (reference sequence). The CDR3 is 13 amino acids. For the CDR3, the DNA is TGTGCCAGCAGCTTATTTGGGTCCTACGAGCAGTACTTC. It specifies CASSLFGSYEQYF.

The rearrangement links TRBV6-5 to TRBJ1-2; D is uncertain. Germline lookup yields CDR1 MNHEY and CDR2 SVGAGI. The CDR3 extends over 14 amino acids. Trimming stripped 4 bases from V and 4 bases from J, with 13 bases between. This chain's CDR3 is CASSFAQDLYGYTF. CDR3 nucleotides: TGTGCCAGCAGTTTCGCGCAGGATCTCTATGGCTACACCTTC.

Details on this clone: Other DNA sequences within the sample encode an identical CDR3. J is TRBJ1-3 and V is TRBV29-1; D is uncertain. This CDR3 has 14 amino acids. Germline V gene data show CDR1 as SQVTM and CDR2 as ANQGSEA. Trimming took off 6 bases at V and 0 bases at J, with 12 bases between the two ends. This chain's CDR3 is CSVEVPSSGNTIYF. The CDR3, as DNA: TGCAGCGTAGAGGTCCCGAGCTCTGGAAACACCATATATTTT. Variable domain in full (rest from reference TRBV29-1 and TRBJ1-3): SAVISQKPSRDICQRGTSLTIQCQVDSQVTMMFWYRQQPGQSLTLIATANQGSEATYESGFVIDKFPISRPNLTFSTLTVSNMSPEDSSIYLCSVEVPSSGNTIYFGEGSWLTVV.

This rearrangement joins TRBV4-1 to TRBJ1-4; 10 positions agree with TRBD1. Germline V gene data show CDR1 as MGHRA and CDR2 as YSYEKL. CDR3 length equals 15 residues. The V segment lost 2 bases and the J segment 5 bases; nucleotides outside the gene matches: 2. The CDR3 loop is CASSQPGQGNEKLFF. DNA of the CDR3: TGCGCCAGCAGCCAACCGGGACAGGGGAATGAAAAACTGTTTTTT.

Details on this clone: The same CDR3 also results from other DNA sequences found in this sample. The chain couples TRBV4-2 to TRBJ1-4; no clear D gene. This CDR3 spans 16 amino acids. V lost 1 base and J 0 bases, leaving 9 bases between the germline ends. CDR1 LGHNA and CDR2 YNFKEQ come from the germline V gene. The CDR3 region is CASSQGRGATNEKLFF. In DNA, the CDR3 is TGTGCCAGCAGCCAAGGCCGGGGTGCAACTAATGAAAAACTGTTTTTT.

The V and J genes are TRBV10-3 and TRBJ2-3, with D unclear. Germline V lookup: CDR1 ENHRY, CDR2 SYGVKD. V was trimmed by 5 bases and J by 4 bases, leaving 4 bases between them. This CDR3 region has 11 residues. Here the CDR3 reads CAISTPDTQYF. The CDR3 DNA sequence: TGTGCCATCAGTACTCCAGATACGCAGTATTTT.

The chain recombines TRBV4-1 with TRBJ1-2; D is undetermined. The CDR3 covers 13 residues. V dropped 1 base and J dropped 8 bases, with 11 bases sitting between them. The germline V gene encodes CDR1 MGHRA and CDR2 YSYEKL. CDR3 loop: CASSQVLGEGYTF. CDR3 coding DNA: TGCGCCAGCAGCCAAGTCCTAGGAGAAGGCTACACCTTC.

V gene TRBV4-2 combines with J gene TRBJ2-7; no clear D. Trimming removed 2 bases at V and 7 bases at J, with 21 bases between. This CDR3 has 16 residues. Per the germline V gene, CDR1 is LGHNA and CDR2 is YNFKEQ. The CDR3, as DNA: TGTGCCAGCAGCCAAAGCCTCTCCTCTACCACCAGAGAGCAGTACTTC. Translating gives CASSQSLSSTTREQYF.

The genes are TRBV5-1 and TRBJ2-7; D not resolved. The V end lost 0 bases, the J end lost 1 base, and 8 bases lay between the germline ends. CDR3 size: 14 residues. CDR1 and CDR2 (germline): SGHRS, YFSETQ. The CDR3 DNA reads as TGCGCCAGCAGCTTGGCACCTGTATCCTACGAGCAGTACTTC. It encodes CASSLAPVSYEQYF.

The J gene is TRBJ1-3, the V gene TRBV2; 7 nucleotides align to TRBD1. Germline trimming cut 7 bases from V and 4 bases from J; bases unmatched to any gene: 7. This CDR3 contains 14 residues. Germline V gene sequence: CDR1 SNHLY, CDR2 FYNNEI. In nucleotides, the CDR3 is TGTGCCAGCAAACGACAGGGCCCAGGAAACACCATATATTTT. This codes for CASKRQGPGNTIYF.

The CDR3: CASSSTGGNTGELFF. For the CDR3, the DNA is TGTGCCAGCAGTTCGACAGGGGGCAACACCGGGGAGCTGTTTTTT. The rearrangement links TRBV28 to TRBJ2-2; 10 bases fit TRBD1. Trimming cost V 4 bases and J 2 bases; bases outside gene matches: 1. CDR1 and CDR2 from the germline V gene are MDHEN and SYDVKM. CDR3 length equals 15 residues.

The J gene is TRBJ2-3, the V gene TRBV18; no clear D. Trimming stripped 3 bases from V and 1 base from J, with 8 bases between. The CDR3 runs 14 residues. In germline, CDR1 is KGHSH, CDR2 LQKENI. The CDR3 protein is CASSPTQGTDTQYF. In DNA form, the CDR3 reads TGTGCCAGCTCACCGACGCAGGGCACAGATACGCAGTATTTT.

V is TRBV9 and J is TRBJ1-2, with D uncertain. Trimming removed 4 bases at V and 3 bases at J, with 13 bases between. This CDR3 has 14 residues. Germline CDR1 reads SGDLS; CDR2 reads YYNGEE. Written as DNA, the CDR3 is TGTGCCAGCAGCCCTAAGTTTGGGGACTATGGCTACACCTTC. Translation: CASSPKFGDYGYTF.

This chain connects TRBV5-1 to TRBJ2-7; D is perhaps TRBD1 or TRBD2 (7 bases each). The CDR3 spans 17 residues. Trimming left V 0 bases short and J 3 bases short, with 19 bases between. The germline V gene encodes CDR1 SGHRS and CDR2 YFSETQ. The CDR3, as DNA: TGCGCCAGCAGCTTGGGGGCTAGCGGTCCAGGGGGCTACGAGCAGTACTTC. It codes for CASSLGASGPGGYEQYF. Complete variable domain (other parts from reference TRBV5-1 and TRBJ2-7): KAGVTQTPRYLIKTRGQQVTLSCSPISGHRSVSWYQQTPGQGLQFLFEYFSETQRNKGNFPGRFSGRQFSNSRSEMNVSTLELGDSALYLCASSLGASGPGGYEQYFGPGTRLTVT.

The chain recombines TRBV19 with TRBJ2-5, with D perhaps TRBD1 or TRBD2 (5 bases each). V dropped 4 bases and J dropped 5 bases, with 17 bases sitting between them. The length of the CDR3 is 15 residues. The germline gives CDR1 LNHDA, CDR2 SQIVND (reference sequence). The DNA of the CDR3 is TGTGCCAGTAGTAATCGGGGCGGGTTTTTCGAGACCCAGTACTTC. Translation: CASSNRGGFFETQYF.

This clone was seen a single time. The identical CDR3 is also encoded by other nucleotide sequences in the sample. The chain is built from TRBV7-9 and TRBJ1-2; unclear D gene. The CDR3 loop spans 13 amino acids. CDR1 SEHNR and CDR2 FQNEAQ come from the germline V gene (reference sequence). The V gene lost 3 bases and the J gene lost 2 bases, with 7 bases spanning the gap. The CDR3 is CASSLAGNYGYTF. CDR3 sequence (DNA): TGTGCCAGCAGCTTGGCGGGGAACTATGGCTACACCTTC.

The CDR3 sequence is CASKVGPNTGELFF. Here the CDR3 DNA reads TGTGCCAGTAAAGTGGGCCCGAACACCGGGGAGCTGTTTTTT. The chain combines TRBV19 with TRBJ2-2, with D uncertain. The CDR3 is 14 amino acids. CDR1 LNHDA and CDR2 SQIVND come from the germline V gene (reference sequence). V was cut by 7 bases and J by 0 bases, with 9 bases left in between.

The chain is built from TRBV11-2 and TRBJ2-2; tentative D call: TRBD2 (6 bases). The germline gives CDR1 SGHAT, CDR2 FQNNGV. The CDR3 consists of 14 residues. With 6 bases removed from V and 4 bases from J, the gap between germline ends came to 12 bases. The CDR3 region is CASRTGLSTGELFF. The CDR3 region has the DNA TGTGCCAGCAGAACGGGACTCAGCACCGGGGAGCTGTTTTTT.

V and J are TRBV9 and TRBJ1-1; no definite D call. There are 16 residues in the CDR3. Trimming took off 2 bases at V and 0 bases at J, with 14 bases between the two ends. CDR1 and CDR2 (germline): SGDLS, YYNGEE. The CDR3 nucleotides read TGTGCCAGCAGCGTCGGAGAAGGGCCCTTGAACACTGAAGCTTTCTTT. It codes for CASSVGEGPLNTEAFF.

The chain has TRBV5-4 and TRBJ2-7, with a weak D call TRBD2 (5 bases). In germline, CDR1 is SGHNT, CDR2 YYREEE (reference sequence). Trimming removed 0 bases from V and 4 bases from J, with 14 bases in between. This CDR3 comprises 15 residues. The CDR3 DNA follows: TGTGCCAGCAGCTTGGATCAGGACTCCATTTACGAGCAGTACTTC. Translation: CASSLDQDSIYEQYF. The whole variable domain, filled in from reference TRBV5-4 and TRBJ2-7, reads ETGVTQSPTHLIKTRGQQVTLRCSSQSGHNTVSWYQQALGQGPQFIFQYYREEENGRGNFPPRFSGLQFPNYSSELNVNALELDDSALYLCASSLDQDSIYEQYFGPGTRLTVT.

The chain joins TRBV5-1 to TRBJ2-7; 10 bases fit TRBD2. This CDR3 has 20 residues. V lost 0 bases and J lost 2; bases outside the gene matches: 17. In germline, CDR1 is SGHRS, CDR2 YFSETQ. This chain's CDR3 is CASSLALAGFPRYQTYEQYF. DNA of the CDR3: TGCGCCAGCAGCTTGGCACTAGCGGGATTTCCGCGCTATCAGACCTACGAGCAGTACTTC.

J is TRBJ2-7 and V is TRBV13, with D maybe TRBD1 (5 bases). The ends were cut back, 4 bases at V and 4 bases at J, with 8 bases in the middle. This CDR3 has 12 residues. Germline V gene sequence: CDR1 PRHDT, CDR2 FYEKMQ (reference sequence). CDR3: CASSSPGYEQYF. The CDR3 DNA reads as TGTGCCAGCAGCTCGCCAGGGTACGAGCAGTACTTC. The whole variable domain, remainder taken from reference TRBV13 and TRBJ2-7, is AAGVIQSPRHLIKEKRETATLKCYPIPRHDTVYWYQQGPGQDPQFLISFYEKMQSDKGSIPDRFSAQQFSDYHSELNMSSLELGDSALYFCASSSPGYEQYFGPGTRLTVT.

The chain employs TRBV28 and TRBJ2-3; D may be TRBD2 (5 bases). Germline-derived CDR1 and CDR2 are MDHEN and SYDVKM. The CDR3 loop spans 12 amino acids. Between the trimmed V and J ends, which lost 5 bases and 5 bases, there was a span of 8 bases. DNA for the CDR3: TGTGCCAGCAGTCTGGAGGTAGATACGCAGTATTTT. As protein: CASSLEVDTQYF.

The chain employs TRBV7-2 and TRBJ1-5, with no clear D. The CDR3 contains 14 residues. The V gene lost 2 bases and the J gene lost 4 bases, with 9 bases spanning the gap. The germline V gene has CDR1 SGHTA and CDR2 FQGNSA. The CDR3 bases are TGTGCCAGCAGCTTAAATCGCGGGAATCAGCCCCAGCATTTT. This codes for CASSLNRGNQPQHF.

The chain is built from TRBV6-1 and TRBJ1-2, with D possibly TRBD1 on 6 matching bases. This CDR3 has 14 residues. Germline values: CDR1 MNHNS, CDR2 SASEGT. V lost 6 bases, J lost 4 bases, and 15 bases lay in between. The CDR3 sequence is CASRNGQPFYGYTF. In DNA form, the CDR3 reads TGTGCCAGCAGGAACGGACAGCCCTTCTATGGCTACACCTTC.

V and J are TRBV5-4 and TRBJ2-7; TRBD1 matches at 10 bases. The CDR3 has 16 amino acids. Germline V gene data show CDR1 as SGHNT and CDR2 as YYREEE (reference sequence). Trimming at V came to 4 bases and at J to 5 bases, leaving 12 bases not matched to a gene. The CDR3 region has the DNA TGTGCCAGCAGCGGGGGTTCAGGGACAGGGGAACACGAGCAGTACTTC. Translated, it gives CASSGGSGTGEHEQYF.

V and J are TRBV6-5 and TRBJ2-7; D could derive from TRBD1 or TRBD2 (5 bases each). CDR1 and CDR2 (germline): MNHEY, SVGAGI. V lost 5 bases, J lost 2 bases, and 13 bases lay in between. There are 14 residues in the CDR3. CDR3 region: CASSTGTGTYEQYF. The CDR3 DNA sequence: TGTGCCAGCAGTACCGGGACGGGTACCTACGAGCAGTACTTC.

V gene TRBV18 combines with J gene TRBJ2-5; D perhaps matches TRBD2 (6 bases). Per the germline V gene, CDR1 is KGHSH and CDR2 is LQKENI. Trimming took 2 bases from V and 5 from J, leaving 12 bases between them. This CDR3 contains 14 residues. CDR3 protein: CASSPYGEDETQYF. CDR3 coding DNA: TGTGCCAGCTCACCATACGGGGAGGATGAGACCCAGTACTTC. The whole variable domain, remainder taken from reference TRBV18 and TRBJ2-5, is NAGVMQNPRHLVRRRGQEARLRCSPMKGHSHVYWYRQLPEEGLKFMVYLQKENIIDESGMPKERFSAEFPKEGPSILRIQQVVRGDSAAYFCASSPYGEDETQYFGPGTRLLVL.